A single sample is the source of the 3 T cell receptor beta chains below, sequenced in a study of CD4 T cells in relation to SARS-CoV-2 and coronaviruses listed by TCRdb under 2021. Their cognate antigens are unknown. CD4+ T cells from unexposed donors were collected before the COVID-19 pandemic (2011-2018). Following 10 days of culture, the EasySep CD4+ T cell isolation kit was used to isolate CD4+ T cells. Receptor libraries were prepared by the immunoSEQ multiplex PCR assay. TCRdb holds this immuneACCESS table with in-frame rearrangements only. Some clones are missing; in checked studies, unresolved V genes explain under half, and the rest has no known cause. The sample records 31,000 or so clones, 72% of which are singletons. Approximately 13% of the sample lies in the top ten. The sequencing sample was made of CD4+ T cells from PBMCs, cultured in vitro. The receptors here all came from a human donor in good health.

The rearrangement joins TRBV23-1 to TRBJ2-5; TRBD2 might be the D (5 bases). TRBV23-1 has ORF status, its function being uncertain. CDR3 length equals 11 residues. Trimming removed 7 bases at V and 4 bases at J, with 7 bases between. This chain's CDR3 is CASIRGETQYF. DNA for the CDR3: TGCGCCAGCATCCGGGGAGAGACCCAGTACTTC.

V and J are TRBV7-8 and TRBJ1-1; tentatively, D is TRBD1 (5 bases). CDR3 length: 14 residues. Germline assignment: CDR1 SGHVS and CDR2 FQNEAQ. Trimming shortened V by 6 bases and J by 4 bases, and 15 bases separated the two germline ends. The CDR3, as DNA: TGTGCCAGCAGTCACCGGGAAGGGACCACTGAAGCTTTCTTT. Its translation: CASSHREGTTEAFF. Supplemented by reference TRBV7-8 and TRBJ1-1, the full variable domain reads GAGVSQSPRYKVAKRGQDVALRCDPISGHVSLFWYQQALGQGPEFLTYFQNEAQLDKSGLPSDRFFAERPEGSVSTLKIQRTQQEDSAVYLCASSHREGTTEAFFGQGTRLTVV.

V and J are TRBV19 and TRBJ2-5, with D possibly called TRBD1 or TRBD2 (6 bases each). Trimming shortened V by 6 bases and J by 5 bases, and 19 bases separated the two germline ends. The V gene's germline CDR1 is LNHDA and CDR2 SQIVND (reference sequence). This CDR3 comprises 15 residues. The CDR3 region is CASSRGGGPRETQYF. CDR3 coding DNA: TGTGCCAGTAGCCGAGGAGGGGGACCCAGGGAGACCCAGTACTTC.